What follows are 11 T cell receptor beta chains derived from one specimen sequenced in a study of T cells in Graves' hyperthyroidism and ophthalmopathy. Regions amplified from RNA transcripts were the TCR beta CDR3 regions. First-round RT-PCR of the TCR CDR3 relied on the HTBI primer set. One entry per CDR3 protein results from TCRdb running MiXCR on the multiplex PCR reads. The repertoire holds fewer than 400,000 distinct CDR3 sequences, with over 11% as singletons. The sample comprised blood. The receptors derive from a man aged 45 to 65 with Graves' ophthalmopathy.

This clonotype was observed a few times. This chain links TRBV20-1 with TRBJ1-5; D perhaps matches TRBD1 (5 bases). The V end lost 6 bases, the J end lost 0 bases, and 12 bases lay between the germline ends. Germline V CDR1 and CDR2: DFQATT, SNEGSKA (reference sequence). The CDR3 has 14 amino acids. This CDR3 reads CSAPTDNSNQPQHF. CDR3 DNA sequence: TGCAGTGCCCCGACAGATAATAGCAATCAGCCCCAGCATTTT.

The sample holds many counts of this clonotype. This rearrangement joins TRBV29-1 to TRBJ1-4; D is unresolved. This CDR3 has 14 residues. Trimming pared 1 base from V and 8 bases from J, leaving 14 bases between. Germline CDR1 and CDR2: SQVTM and ANQGSEA. The CDR3 DNA reads as TGCAGCGTTGAAGGGAGCGCCGGTCGGGAAAAACTGTTTTTT. Translated: CSVEGSAGREKLFF.

This clonotype was observed many times. This rearrangement joins TRBV14 to TRBJ2-1, with TRBD1 matching 7 bases. CDR1 and CDR2 from the germline V gene are SGHDN and FVKESK. The CDR3 runs to 15 residues. With 5 bases clipped from V and 9 bases from J, the junction kept 13 bases outside the gene matches. The CDR3 coding sequence is TGTGCCAGCAGCACAAGAGGGGGCGCCTTCTTTGAGCAGTTCTTC. Its protein product is CASSTRGGAFFEQFF.

This clonotype was seen ten or more times. The rearrangement uses TRBV28 and TRBJ1-2, with 7 bases aligning to TRBD1. From germline, CDR1 is MDHEN and CDR2 SYDVKM. V lost 1 base, J lost 5 bases, and 4 bases stayed unmatched. The CDR3 covers 14 residues. The DNA for the CDR3 is TGTGCCAGCAGTTTATCGGAGGGGGCGTATGGCTACACCTTC. Protein sequence: CASSLSEGAYGYTF.

The chain has TRBV19 and TRBJ2-2; the D is unclear. Germline-derived CDR1 and CDR2 are LNHDA and SQIVND (reference sequence). V lost 5 bases, J lost 5 bases, and 12 bases lay in between. This CDR3 is built from 14 residues. The CDR3 region is CASSSEPLTGELFF. CDR3 sequence (DNA): TGTGCCAGTAGTTCCGAACCTCTTACCGGGGAGCTGTTTTTT. The whole variable domain, filled in from reference TRBV19 and TRBJ2-2, reads DGGITQSPKYLFRKEGQNVTLSCEQNLNHDAMYWYRQDPGQGLRLIYYSQIVNDFQKGDIAEGYSVSREKKESFPLTVTSAQKNPTAFYLCASSSEPLTGELFFGEGSRLTVL.

At least ten counts were recorded for this clonotype. This chain connects TRBV2 to TRBJ2-7; a possible D gene is TRBD1 (5 bases). V dropped 3 bases and J dropped 1 base, with 13 bases sitting between them. The germline V gene encodes CDR1 SNHLY and CDR2 FYNNEI. The CDR3 runs 15 residues. CDR3 nucleotides: TGTGCCAGCAGTGATGGTTCTGGGGCGTCCTACGAGCAGTACTTC. Protein: CASSDGSGASYEQYF.

The chain links TRBV7-9 to TRBJ1-6; D perhaps matches TRBD1 (5 bases). V lost 10 bases and J 10 bases, leaving 17 bases between the germline ends. This CDR3 contains 13 residues. Germline loops: CDR1 SEHNR, CDR2 FQNEAQ (reference sequence). This CDR3 is CATTRGESSPLHF. In nucleotides, the CDR3 is TGTGCCACCACCCGGGGGGAAAGCTCACCCCTCCACTTT.

The chain combines TRBV14 with TRBJ2-7; TRBD1 agrees at 8 bases. With 3 bases clipped from V and 1 base from J, the junction kept 5 bases outside the gene matches. Germline CDR1 reads SGHDN; CDR2 reads FVKESK. The CDR3 contains 15 residues. CDR3 region: CASSQGQATSYEQYF. CDR3 DNA: TGTGCCAGCAGCCAGGGACAGGCAACTTCCTACGAGCAGTACTTC.

This clonotype was seen ten or more times. The chain employs TRBV30 and TRBJ2-7, with D perhaps TRBD1 (6 bases). Trimming removed 2 bases at V and 3 bases at J, with 11 bases between. The length of the CDR3 is 13 residues. From germline, CDR1 is GTSNPN and CDR2 SVGIG (reference sequence). The DNA for the CDR3 is TGTGCCTGGAGTCCGGGACAAGGCTACGAGCAGTACTTC. It codes for CAWSPGQGYEQYF. Complete variable domain (other parts from reference TRBV30 and TRBJ2-7): SQTIHQWPATLVQPVGSPLSLECTVEGTSNPNLYWYRQAAGRGLQLLFYSVGIGQISSEVPQNLSASRPQDRQFILSSKKLLLSDSGFYLCAWSPGQGYEQYFGPGTRLTVT.

This clonotype has at least ten counts. The chain combines TRBV18 with TRBJ2-3, with unresolved D. The ends were cut back, 4 bases at V and 5 bases at J, with 13 bases in the middle. The CDR3 loop spans 14 amino acids. Looked up from germline, CDR1 is KGHSH and CDR2 is LQKENI. CDR3 region: CASSLLPAGDTQYF. The CDR3 DNA sequence: TGTGCCAGCTCACTCCTGCCAGCAGGAGATACGCAGTATTTT.

The J gene is TRBJ1-5, the V gene TRBV27; 9 nucleotides align to TRBD1. CDR1 MNHEY and CDR2 SMNVEV come from the germline V gene (reference sequence). The V and J ends lost 11 bases and 8 bases, in that order; junction bases with no gene match: 10. CDR3 size: 13 residues. The DNA of the CDR3 is TGTGCCGCCTCGACAGGGGGAGGTAAGCCCCAGCATTTT. Its translation is CAASTGGGKPQHF.